The following is a T cell receptor (beta chain) sequence with its context. The target of this receptor is not known. Libraries were prepared through 5' RACE. The input for every TCR library was 3,500 to 4,500 ng of total RNA. For each sample, cDNA was synthesized in eight separate reactions using SMARTScribe reverse transcriptase. Unique molecular identifiers containing a 6-nucleotide sample barcode were introduced through template switching during cDNA synthesis. Two nested PCRs of about 17 and 10 cycles amplified the TCRalpha and TCRbeta cDNA, and bead purification followed each PCR. Before amplification, the cDNA was treated with uracil DNA-glycosylase and purified using the QIAquick PCR purification kit. The second PCR added Illumina TruSeq-compatible adapters along with sample-specific barcodes. TapeStation and Qubit were used to check library quality and concentration, and roughly 4.8 ng of each library went into the pool. Sequencing of pooled libraries was carried out on an Illumina HiSeq2500 single-index Rapid Run using 2 x 100 bp reads and custom sequencing primers. The published analysis was carried out like this. MiGEC version 1.2.6 was used for UMI-based consensus assembly to correct PCR and sequencing errors. MiXCR version 2.1.1 was used to carry out V(D)J alignment, clonotype assembly and CDR3 extraction. To normalise gene usage, clonotype sharing and MAIT/NKT TCR abundance, the analysis used the top 1000, 10 000 and 20 000 clonotypes per sample. Diversity was computed as the inverse Simpson index with the vegan R package after downsampling to 27 000 UMIs. Paired Mann-Whitney U tests were applied to discordant twin pairs, and Benjamini-Hochberg correction was used for multiple testing. TCRdb reprocessed the reads, and each CDR3 protein sequence is entered once, without DNA. It is TCRdb's table, rather than the study itself, that gives the V and J calls and clone size. Per the sample table, the count is 350,000 to 550,000 distinct CDR3 sequences. Clones ranked in the top ten supply 2.4% of the sample.

From each donor, a roughly 2.3 ml peripheral blood sample was drawn into PAXgene tubes and stored at -80 degrees C. Without T cell sorting, total RNA was isolated from whole blood using the PAXgene blood miRNA kit on an automated QIAcube. Peripheral blood from monozygotic twin pairs who were concordant or discordant for inflammatory bowel disease underwent deep TCRalpha and TCRbeta repertoire profiling using unique molecular barcoding. Smoking habits were recorded for all twin pairs, with individuals classified as current, former or never smokers. The data belong to a study of monozygotic twins with inflammatory bowel disease (dated by TCRdb to 2018 to 2020). For the study in its entirety: The full study comprised some 30 monozygotic twin pairs: nine German pairs (four IBD-concordant, five IBD-discordant) and 19 IBD-discordant Danish pairs. Disease-associated traits were sought mainly through comparisons between IBD patients and their genetically identical healthy co-twins within discordant pairs. Each individual had, on average, about 151 000 unique TCRalpha sequences and 181 000 unique TCRbeta sequences available for analysis. Broad study findings and their caveats: Repertoire similarity did not differ between concordant and discordant twins, which could be due to limited statistical power. IBD patients shared fewer clonotypes with other individuals than healthy twins did, most markedly in patients showing signs of disease activity. Measured by the inverse Simpson index, TCRbeta repertoire diversity was lower in IBD patients than in their healthy co-twins. Distinction between different T cell subtypes could not be achieved in the analysis. Because patients were on differing immunosuppressive treatments, the repertoires may have picked up extra background noise and inter-individual variability. The results gave no support for a single strong signal or clonotype linked to IBD.

The CDR3 sequence holds 16 residues, the cysteine and phenylalanine included. There is no recorded DNA. This TCR was sampled from a human donor with ulcerative colitis or Crohn's disease, or a healthy co-twin of an affected twin (not recorded which). Sequencing was carried out using blood. The chain employs TRBV12-3 or TRBV12-4 and TRBJ1-3; TCRdb selects TRBD1, and the lack of DNA leaves this call unchecked. CDR3 reads: CASSPRGRASGNTIYF.